The T cell receptor beta chain described here comes from a study of T cell responses to AZD1222 COVID-19 vaccine. Clones were read by immunoSEQ multiplex PCR, and TCRdb kept only the in-frame ones, dropping some. The sample shows about 57,000 clones, 70% to 90% of them seen only once. Germline CDR1 and CDR2: MDHEN and SYDVKM. This CDR3 region has 14 residues. Trimming at V came to 2 bases and at J to 3 bases, leaving 3 bases not matched to a gene. The receptor comes from an adult in good health. The chain has TRBV28 and TRBJ2-7, with 8 bases fitting TRBD1. The source was peripheral blood, collected on day 0 of AZD1222 vaccination. CDR3 loop: CASSLEDRDYEQYF. The CDR3 DNA follows: TGTGCCAGCAGTTTAGAGGACAGGGACTACGAGCAGTACTTC.